These T cell receptor beta chains were read from a single sample in a study of blood T cell repertoires in COVID-19. Sequenced by immunoSEQ multiplex PCR; TCRdb stores in-frame clones only, minus some. The table records fewer than 80,000 clones, about 92% of them present only once. Sequencing used peripheral blood. The receptors were sampled from a woman of 80 years or more with active or convalescent COVID-19. Both conserved end residues are part of each CDR3. Each record gives: clone size, CDR3 length, D gene, J gene, V gene, CDR3 DNA, CDR3 protein. A D gene is named only where the DNA matches it firmly. Clone size is shown for a subset of rows, as once, few, many or a class of expanded clone.

- 15 - TRBJ1-6 TRBV7-2 TGTGCCAGCAGCTTAGCCAGGGGCTATAATTCACCCCTCCACTTT CASSLARGYNSPLHF
- 18 TRBD2 TRBJ2-2 TRBV6-2/TRBV6-3 TGTGCCAGCAGTACCTCTGGACTAGCGGGGTATCTGACCGGGGAGCTGTTTTTT CASSTSGLAGYLTGELFF
once 13 - TRBJ2-7 TRBV4-3 TGCGCCAGCAGCCAAGACCGAGCCTACGAGCAGTACTTC CASSQDRAYEQYF
- 13 - TRBJ1-1 TRBV30 TGTGCCTGGAGTTTCGCGGGGAGCACTGAAGCTTTCTTT CAWSFAGSTEAFF
- 14 - TRBJ1-2 TRBV27 TGTGCCAGCAGTTTTTTCGGGGATAACTATGGCTACACCTTC CASSFFGDNYGYTF
- 14 - TRBJ1-4 TRBV2 TGTGCCAGCAGGTCGACAGGTGGTAATGAAAAACTGTTTTTT CASRSTGGNEKLFF
- 17 TRBD1 TRBJ2-5 TRBV5-1 TGCGCCAGCAGCTTGGCGTTCCGGACAGGACCCCAAGAGACCCAGTACTTC CASSLAFRTGPQETQYF
few 16 TRBD1 TRBJ2-5 TRBV11-2 TGTGCCAGCAGCTTATACGGACAGGGGTTACTAAAGACCCAGTACTTC CASSLYGQGLLKTQYF
- 16 - TRBJ2-2 TRBV7-2 TGTGCCAGCAGCCCATGGACCGGGATAGGCACCGGGGAGCTGTTTTTT CASSPWTGIGTGELFF
- 15 - TRBJ1-3 TRBV7-2 TGTGCCAGCAGCCCGCAGGGTTTCTCTGGAAACACCATATATTTT CASSPQGFSGNTIYF
- 15 - TRBJ1-4 TRBV4-1 TGCGCCAGCAGCCGCAGGGGCCCCACTAATGAAAAACTGTTTTTT CASSRRGPTNEKLFF
- 13 - TRBJ2-7 TRBV9 TGTGCCAGCAGCGTAGGGCCCGCCTACGAGCAGTACTTC CASSVGPAYEQYF
- 15 - TRBJ1-5 TRBV5-1 TGCGCCAGCAGCGAGCGAGCCGATAGCAATCAGCCCCAGCATTTT CASSERADSNQPQHF
- 13 - TRBJ1-1 TRBV24-1 TGTGCCACCCAGGGTGCCGCGGGGACTGAAGCTTTCTTT CATQGAAGTEAFF
- 12 - TRBJ2-5 TRBV30 TGTGCCTGGAGTGTACGGTGGGAGACCCAGTACTTC CAWSVRWETQYF
- 17 TRBD1 TRBJ1-6 TRBV3-1/TRBV3-2 TGTGCCAGCAGCCAAGAAGAGTCGGGACAGGGTTATTCACCCCTCCACTTT CASSQEESGQGYSPLHF
- 18 - TRBJ2-1 TRBV21-1 TGTGCCAGCAGCAAACCCCGGACAGGGGGCCGCCATATAAATGAGCAGTTCTTC CASSKPRTGGRHINEQFF
- 14 TRBD1 TRBJ1-4 TRBV28 TGTGCCAGCAGTGTGCAGGACAGGGTAGGGAAACTGTTTTTT CASSVQDRVGKLFF
few 15 - TRBJ1-2 TRBV18 TGTGCCAGCTCACCAATCGAGGGCGAGGGTAATGGCTACACCTTC CASSPIEGEGNGYTF
- 14 - TRBJ2-5 TRBV30 TGTGCCTGGAGGTTGAACGGGAACCAAGAGACCCAGTACTTC CAWRLNGNQETQYF
- 16 - TRBJ1-1 TRBV4-1 TGCGCCAGCAGCCAAGTAGGGGAGGGGGTGAACACTGAAGCTTTCTTT CASSQVGEGVNTEAFF
- 13 - TRBJ1-1 TRBV20-1 TGCAGTGCTAGTGGGGCTTTGAACACTGAAGCTTTCTTT CSASGALNTEAFF
- 13 TRBD1 TRBJ1-3 TRBV5-1 TGCGCCAGTCGACAGGGGGACGGGAACACCATATATTTT CASRQGDGNTIYF
- 15 TRBD1 TRBJ2-1 TRBV2 TGTGCCAGCAGCGGACAGGAAAGCTCCTACAATGAGCAGTTCTTC CASSGQESSYNEQFF
once 19 TRBD2 TRBJ2-3 TRBV28 TGTGCCAGCAGTTTATCTGGCTTTCGGAGCGGGGGGGGCACAGATACGCAGTATTTT CASSLSGFRSGGGTDTQYF
- 16 TRBD2 TRBJ2-1 TRBV9 TGTGCCAGCAGCGTAGTTGGGACTAGCTCCTACAATGAGCAGTTCTTC CASSVVGTSSYNEQFF
few 15 - TRBJ2-1 TRBV12-5 TGTGCTAGTGCCCTTAAAGAGGGAACCTACAATGAGCAGTTCTTC CASALKEGTYNEQFF
once 16 TRBD2 TRBJ2-1 TRBV14 TGTGCCAGCAGTCAAAGTCGGCTAGCGGGGTGGAATGAGCAGTTCTTC CASSQSRLAGWNEQFF
- 14 TRBD1 TRBJ1-1 TRBV29-1 TGCAGCGTTGCGGGACAGTTAGTGAACACTGAAGCTTTCTTT CSVAGQLVNTEAFF
once 19 - TRBJ2-5 TRBV11-2 TGTGCCAGCAACCACGGACGATCAGGGGGCAACCGGGGAGGGGAGACCCAGTACTTC CASNHGRSGGNRGGETQYF
- 14 - TRBJ2-7 TRBV6-5 TGTGCCAGCAGTCTCGCGGCCGCATCCTACGAGCAGTACTTC CASSLAAASYEQYF
- 14 TRBD1 TRBJ2-7 TRBV10-3 TGTGCCATCAGTGAGTCTCGAGACAGGGACGAGCAGTACTTC CAISESRDRDEQYF
- 15 - TRBJ1-1 TRBV5-1 TGCGCCAGCAGCTTTGCAACAGGCCTGAACACTGAAGCTTTCTTT CASSFATGLNTEAFF
- 15 - TRBJ2-7 TRBV3-1/TRBV3-2 TGTGCCAGCAGCCACCTAGACAGCCAAGATTACGAGCAGTACTTC CASSHLDSQDYEQYF
- 15 - TRBJ1-1 TRBV9 TGTGCCAGCAGCGTAGGTCAGGGGCCGAACACTGAAGCTTTCTTT CASSVGQGPNTEAFF
- 13 - TRBJ1-6 TRBV7-2 TGTGCCAGCAGCCTGTACACGAATTCACCCCTCCACTTT CASSLYTNSPLHF
- 14 - TRBJ2-2 TRBV19 TGTGCCAGTGCCCCGACCCGGGACACCGGGGAGCTGTTTTTT CASAPTRDTGELFF
few 13 TRBD1 TRBJ2-7 TRBV19 TGTGCCAGCTCGGACAGGGGATTCTACGAGCAGTACTTC CASSDRGFYEQYF
- 16 - TRBJ2-3 TRBV4-2 TGTGCCAGCAGCCTGGGGGGGCCATCTAGCACAGATACGCAGTATTTT CASSLGGPSSTDTQYF